Presented here are 12 T cell receptor beta chains from one specimen sequenced in a study of blood T cells in healthy people across ages. The second PCR ran about 6 to 12 cycles with a sample-barcoded 5' primer and J-beta primers. TCRdb used MiXCR to reprocess the 5' RACE reads, holding one entry per CDR3 protein. The table includes around 1.1 million distinct CDR3 sequences, around two fifths detected once. Specimen: blood. Receptors originate from a man between 18 and 29 years old in good health.

The J gene is TRBJ2-5, the V gene TRBV7-2; 15 nucleotides line up with TRBD2. The CDR3 runs to 20 residues. Germline assignment: CDR1 SGHTA and CDR2 FQGNSA. The ends lost 0 bases at V and 3 bases at J; junction bases unmatched: 11. The CDR3 sequence is CASSLATLRWTSGGEETQYF. The CDR3 DNA reads TGTGCCAGCAGCTTAGCGACTCTTAGGTGGACTAGCGGGGGGGAAGAGACCCAGTACTTC. Combining the CDR3 with reference TRBV7-2 and TRBJ2-5 gives the whole variable domain GAGVSQSPSNKVTEKGKDVELRCDPISGHTALYWYRQSLGQGLEFLIYFQGNSAPDKSGLPSDRFSAERTGGSVSTLTIQRTQQEDSAVYLCASSLATLRWTSGGEETQYFGPGTRLLVL.

The sample holds many counts of this clonotype. The CDR3 loop is CASSQGTTEAFF. For the CDR3, the DNA is TGTGCCAGCAGCCAGGGGACCACTGAAGCTTTCTTT. The chain uses TRBV4-2 and TRBJ1-1, with D possibly matching TRBD1 (5 bases). Germline lookup yields CDR1 LGHNA and CDR2 YNFKEQ. V was cut by 3 bases and J by 4 bases, with 6 bases left in between. The CDR3 runs to 12 residues.

This clonotype was seen once. The genes are TRBV4-3 and TRBJ1-4; no clear D gene. Trimming removed 0 bases at V and 10 bases at J, with 12 bases between. Germline values: CDR1 LGHNA, CDR2 YSLEER. The CDR3 is 14 amino acids. The CDR3 is CASSQDRFSGKLFF. The CDR3 DNA sequence: TGCGCCAGCAGCCAAGATCGGTTTAGCGGAAAACTGTTTTTT.

This clonotype was observed a handful of times. The chain is built from TRBV12-3 or TRBV12-4 and TRBJ1-4, with D uncertain. The germline V and J ends were trimmed by 5 bases and 9 bases, with 7 bases remaining between them. The CDR3 has 11 residues. The CDR3 DNA reads TGTGCCAGCAGTAGGCCTCAAAAACTGTTTTTT. Translation: CASSRPQKLFF.

This clonotype has ten or more counts. The chain couples TRBV20-1 to TRBJ2-7; tentatively, D is TRBD1 (5 bases). Trimming left V 1 base short and J 3 bases short, with 7 bases between. The CDR3 has 12 amino acids. The germline V gene encodes CDR1 DFQATT and CDR2 SNEGSKA (reference sequence). The CDR3 DNA is TGCAGTGCTAGAGGGGGCGGCTACGAGCAGTACTTC. It is translated as CSARGGGYEQYF.

This clonotype has a handful of counts. This chain links TRBV4-1 with TRBJ1-1; TRBD1 might be the D (6 bases). This CDR3 spans 15 amino acids. Germline V gene data show CDR1 as MGHRA and CDR2 as YSYEKL. The V gene lost 2 bases and the J gene lost 1 base, with 11 bases spanning the gap. The chain's CDR3 is CASSQPIQGNTEAFF. The CDR3 coding sequence is TGCGCCAGCAGCCAACCAATACAGGGGAACACTGAAGCTTTCTTT.

This clonotype occurred a few times. V gene TRBV12-5 combines with J gene TRBJ1-1; a possible D gene is TRBD1 (5 bases). The CDR3 runs 12 residues. V gave up 6 bases and J gave up 1 base, with 6 bases separating them. CDR1 is LGHNT, CDR2 FRNRAP, per germline. CDR3 protein: CASGGPNTEAFF. For the CDR3, the DNA is TGTGCTAGTGGGGGGCCGAACACTGAAGCTTTCTTT.

This sequence joins TRBV6-1 and TRBJ2-1; perhaps TRBD2 as D (6 bases). The CDR3 is 15 amino acids. V gave up 2 bases and J gave up 9 bases, with 17 bases separating them. Germline lookup yields CDR1 MNHNS and CDR2 SASEGT. The CDR3 region is CASSELGTGAVEQFF. DNA for the CDR3: TGTGCCAGCAGTGAATTGGGGACGGGAGCGGTTGAGCAGTTCTTC.

This clonotype was observed a handful of times. V and J are TRBV5-1 and TRBJ2-7, with D uncertain. The CDR3 has 16 residues. Germline-derived CDR1 and CDR2 are SGHRS and YFSETQ. V was cut by 4 bases and J by 2 bases, with 19 bases left in between. CDR3 amino acids: CASSPQDGRMTYEQYF. The CDR3 DNA sequence: TGCGCCAGCAGCCCCCAAGACGGAAGAATGACCTACGAGCAGTACTTC.

The chain recombines TRBV7-2 with TRBJ1-2, with TRBD1 identical over 7 bases. V was clipped by 5 bases and J by 8 bases; unmatched bases: 8. The CDR3 is made up of 13 amino acids. Germline CDR1 and CDR2: SGHTA and FQGNSA. For the CDR3, the DNA is TGTGCCAGCAGCCCCCGACAGGGCCTGGGCTACACCTTC. This sequence encodes CASSPRQGLGYTF. Combining the CDR3 with reference TRBV7-2 and TRBJ1-2 gives the whole variable domain GAGVSQSPSNKVTEKGKDVELRCDPISGHTALYWYRQSLGQGLEFLIYFQGNSAPDKSGLPSDRFSAERTGGSVSTLTIQRTQQEDSAVYLCASSPRQGLGYTFGSGTRLTVV.

This clonotype occurred a few times. V gene TRBV9 combines with J gene TRBJ2-1; TRBD1 is a possible D gene (5 bases). Germline values: CDR1 SGDLS, CDR2 YYNGEE. The CDR3 is made up of 16 amino acids. V shed 0 bases and J shed 5 bases, with 15 bases lying between them. For the CDR3, the DNA is TGTGCCAGCAGCGTAGGTTCTGGGAAGGGGAACAATGAGCAGTTCTTC. Translated, it gives CASSVGSGKGNNEQFF.

There are a few counts of this clonotype. The CDR3 loop reads CASSQERAYGGALNEQFF. CDR3 sequence (DNA): TGCGCCAGCAGCCAAGAACGGGCTTACGGGGGGGCTTTGAATGAGCAGTTCTTC. The chain recombines TRBV4-1 with TRBJ2-1, with 8 bases aligning to TRBD2. The CDR3 is 18 amino acids. CDR1 is MGHRA, CDR2 YSYEKL, per germline. V shed 0 bases, J shed 7 bases, and the junction held 14 bases outside the gene matches.